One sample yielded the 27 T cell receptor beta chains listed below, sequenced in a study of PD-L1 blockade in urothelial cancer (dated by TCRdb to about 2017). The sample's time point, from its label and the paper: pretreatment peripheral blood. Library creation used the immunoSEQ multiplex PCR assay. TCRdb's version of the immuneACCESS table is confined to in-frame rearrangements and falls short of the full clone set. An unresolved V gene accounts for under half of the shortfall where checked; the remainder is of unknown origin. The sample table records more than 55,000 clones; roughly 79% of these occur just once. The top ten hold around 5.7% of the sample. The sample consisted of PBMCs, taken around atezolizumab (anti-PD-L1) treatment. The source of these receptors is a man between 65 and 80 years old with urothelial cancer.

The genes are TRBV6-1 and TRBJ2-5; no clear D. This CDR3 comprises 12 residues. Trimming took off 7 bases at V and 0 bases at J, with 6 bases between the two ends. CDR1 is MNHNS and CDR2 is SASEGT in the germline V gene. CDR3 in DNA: TGTGCCAGCAACTGGTACCAAGAGACCCAGTACTTC. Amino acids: CASNWYQETQYF.

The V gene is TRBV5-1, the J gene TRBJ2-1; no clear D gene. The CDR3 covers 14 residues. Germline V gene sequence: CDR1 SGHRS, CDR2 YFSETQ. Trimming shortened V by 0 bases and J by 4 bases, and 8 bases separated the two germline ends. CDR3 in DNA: TGCGCCAGCAGCTTGGAGAGTGTATACAATGAGCAGTTCTTC. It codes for CASSLESVYNEQFF.

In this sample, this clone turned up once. CDR3 coding DNA: TGTGCCAGCAGCCTGACCCGGGCGGGGGGCTACACCTTC. It specifies CASSLTRAGGYTF. V usage is TRBV5-6 and J usage is TRBJ1-2, with no clear D. Germline lookup yields CDR1 SGHDT and CDR2 YYEEEE. This CDR3 has 13 residues. Between the trimmed V and J ends, which lost 4 bases and 8 bases, there was a span of 15 bases.

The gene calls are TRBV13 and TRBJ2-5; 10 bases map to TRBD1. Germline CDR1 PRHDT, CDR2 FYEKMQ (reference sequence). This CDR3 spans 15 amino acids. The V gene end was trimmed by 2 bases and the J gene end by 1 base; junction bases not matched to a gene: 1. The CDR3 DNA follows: TGTGCCAGCAGCTTACGACAGGGGGCCCAAGAGACCCAGTACTTC. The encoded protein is CASSLRQGAQETQYF. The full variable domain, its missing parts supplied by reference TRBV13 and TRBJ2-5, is AAGVIQSPRHLIKEKRETATLKCYPIPRHDTVYWYQQGPGQDPQFLISFYEKMQSDKGSIPDRFSAQQFSDYHSELNMSSLELGDSALYFCASSLRQGAQETQYFGPGTRLLVL.

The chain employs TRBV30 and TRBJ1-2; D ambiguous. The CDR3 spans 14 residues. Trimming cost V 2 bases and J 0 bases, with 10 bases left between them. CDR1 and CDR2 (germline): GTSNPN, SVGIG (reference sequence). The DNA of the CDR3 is TGTGCCTGGAGTATATTCAGGACTAACTATGGCTACACCTTC. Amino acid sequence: CAWSIFRTNYGYTF. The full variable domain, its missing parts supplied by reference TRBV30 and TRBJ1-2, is SQTIHQWPATLVQPVGSPLSLECTVEGTSNPNLYWYRQAAGRGLQLLFYSVGIGQISSEVPQNLSASRPQDRQFILSSKKLLLSDSGFYLCAWSIFRTNYGYTFGSGTRLTVV.

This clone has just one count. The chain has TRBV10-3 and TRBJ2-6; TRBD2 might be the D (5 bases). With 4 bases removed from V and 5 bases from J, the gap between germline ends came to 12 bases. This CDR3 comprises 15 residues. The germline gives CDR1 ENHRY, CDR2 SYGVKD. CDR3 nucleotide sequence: TGTGCCATCAGTGGCTCAGCGGACCGGGCCAACGTCCTGACTTTC. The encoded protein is CAISGSADRANVLTF.

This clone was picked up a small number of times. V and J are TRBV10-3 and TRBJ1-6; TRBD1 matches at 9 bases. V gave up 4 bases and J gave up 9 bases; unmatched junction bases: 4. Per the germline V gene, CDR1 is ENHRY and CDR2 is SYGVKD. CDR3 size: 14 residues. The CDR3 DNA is TGTGCCATCAGTGCGACAGGGGGGGTTTCACCCCTCCACTTT. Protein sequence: CAISATGGVSPLHF.

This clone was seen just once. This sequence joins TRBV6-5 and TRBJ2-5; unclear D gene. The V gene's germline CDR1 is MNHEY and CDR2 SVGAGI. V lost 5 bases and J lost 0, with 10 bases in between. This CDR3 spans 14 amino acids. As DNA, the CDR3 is TGTGCCAGCAGTACCTCATACTACCAAGAGACCCAGTACTTC. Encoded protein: CASSTSYYQETQYF.

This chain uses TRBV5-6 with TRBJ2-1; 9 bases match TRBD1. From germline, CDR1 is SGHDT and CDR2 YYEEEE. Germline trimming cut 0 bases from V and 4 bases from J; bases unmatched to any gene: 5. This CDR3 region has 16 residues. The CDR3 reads CASSLGLGQGYNEQFF. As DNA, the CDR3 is TGTGCCAGCAGCTTGGGTTTGGGACAGGGATACAATGAGCAGTTCTTC.

CDR3 coding DNA: TGTGCCAGCAGCGTCGCAGGACAGGGCCGGCTATACGAGCAGTACTTC. Its translation is CASSVAGQGRLYEQYF. The chain has TRBV9 and TRBJ2-7; 8 bases align to TRBD1. Germline-derived CDR1 and CDR2 are SGDLS and YYNGEE. This CDR3 is built from 16 residues. The V gene end was trimmed by 2 bases and the J gene end by 4 bases; junction bases not matched to a gene: 11.

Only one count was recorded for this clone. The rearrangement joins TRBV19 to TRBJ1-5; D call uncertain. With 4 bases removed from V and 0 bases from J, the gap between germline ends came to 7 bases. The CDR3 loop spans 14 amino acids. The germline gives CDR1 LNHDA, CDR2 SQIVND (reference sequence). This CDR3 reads CASSTKYSNQPQHF. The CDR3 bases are TGTGCCAGTAGTACTAAATATAGCAATCAGCCCCAGCATTTT.

CDR3: CASSYSTGLPYEQYF. The CDR3 DNA is TGTGCCAGCAGTTACTCGACAGGGTTGCCCTACGAGCAGTACTTC. The chain employs TRBV6-6 and TRBJ2-7; 7 bases align to TRBD1. The CDR3 loop spans 15 amino acids. V gave up 0 bases and J gave up 2 bases; unmatched junction bases: 4. Germline assignment: CDR1 MNHNY and CDR2 SVGAGI (reference sequence).

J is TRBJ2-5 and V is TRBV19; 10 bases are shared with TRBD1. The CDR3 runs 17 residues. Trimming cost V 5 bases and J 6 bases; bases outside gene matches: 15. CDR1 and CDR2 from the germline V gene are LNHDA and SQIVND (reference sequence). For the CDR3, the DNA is TGTGCCAGTAGTGCCCTCCGCGGGACAGGGGACGTGCAGACCCAGTACTTC. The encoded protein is CASSALRGTGDVQTQYF.

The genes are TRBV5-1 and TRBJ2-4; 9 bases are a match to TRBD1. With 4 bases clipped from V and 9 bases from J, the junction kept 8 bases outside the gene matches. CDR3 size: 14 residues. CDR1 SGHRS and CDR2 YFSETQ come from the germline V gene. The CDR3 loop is CASSRDREGGIQYF. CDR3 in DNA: TGCGCCAGCAGCCGGGACAGGGAGGGTGGCATTCAGTACTTC.

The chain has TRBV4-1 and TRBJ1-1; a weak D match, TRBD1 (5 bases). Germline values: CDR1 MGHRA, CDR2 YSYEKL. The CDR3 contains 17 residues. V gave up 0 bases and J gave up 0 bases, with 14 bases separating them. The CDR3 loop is CASSQERSEGMNTEAFF. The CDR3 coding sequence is TGCGCCAGCAGCCAAGAAAGATCGGAGGGGATGAACACTGAAGCTTTCTTT.

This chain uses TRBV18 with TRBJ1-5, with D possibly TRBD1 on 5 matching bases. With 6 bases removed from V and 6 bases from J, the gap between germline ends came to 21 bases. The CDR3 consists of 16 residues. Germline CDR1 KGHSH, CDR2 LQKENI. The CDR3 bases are TGTGCCAGCTCCCAGGGAGGGGCTGCAGGAGGTCAGCCCCAGCATTTT. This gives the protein CASSQGGAAGGQPQHF.

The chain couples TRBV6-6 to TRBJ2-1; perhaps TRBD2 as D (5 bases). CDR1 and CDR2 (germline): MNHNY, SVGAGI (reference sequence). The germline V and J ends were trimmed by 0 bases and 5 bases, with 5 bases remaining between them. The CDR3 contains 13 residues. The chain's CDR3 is CASSYSGDNEQFF. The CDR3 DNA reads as TGTGCCAGCAGTTACTCGGGAGACAATGAGCAGTTCTTC.

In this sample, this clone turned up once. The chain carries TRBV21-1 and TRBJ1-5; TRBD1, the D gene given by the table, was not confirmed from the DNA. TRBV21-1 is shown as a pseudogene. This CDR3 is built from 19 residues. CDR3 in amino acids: CASSILTPGQGFASQPQHF. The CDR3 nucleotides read TGTGCCAGCAGCATCCTAACGCCGGGACAGGGTTTTGCAAGCCAGCCCCAGCATTTT.

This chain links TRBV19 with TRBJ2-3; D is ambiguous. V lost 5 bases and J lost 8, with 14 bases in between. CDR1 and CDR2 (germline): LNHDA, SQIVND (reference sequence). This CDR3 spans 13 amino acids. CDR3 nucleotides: TGTGCCAGTAGTCCCTCCCTTTACAGTACGCAGTATTTT. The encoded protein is CASSPSLYSTQYF.

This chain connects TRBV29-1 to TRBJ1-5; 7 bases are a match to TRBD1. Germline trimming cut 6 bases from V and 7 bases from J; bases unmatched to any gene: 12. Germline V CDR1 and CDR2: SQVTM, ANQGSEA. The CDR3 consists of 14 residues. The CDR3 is CSVRKGGEGQPQHF. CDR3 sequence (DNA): TGCAGCGTCCGTAAAGGGGGCGAGGGACAGCCCCAGCATTTT.

CDR3 in DNA: TGTGCCAGCAGCCTGGGGACAAGGGCCAATGAAAAACTGTTTTTT. This sequence encodes CASSLGTRANEKLFF. The V call is TRBV5-4, the J call TRBJ1-4, with D possibly matching TRBD1 (6 bases). Germline V gene lookup returns CDR1 SGHNT and CDR2 YYREEE (reference sequence). V was clipped by 4 bases and J by 5 bases, with 15 bases between them. The CDR3 spans 15 residues.

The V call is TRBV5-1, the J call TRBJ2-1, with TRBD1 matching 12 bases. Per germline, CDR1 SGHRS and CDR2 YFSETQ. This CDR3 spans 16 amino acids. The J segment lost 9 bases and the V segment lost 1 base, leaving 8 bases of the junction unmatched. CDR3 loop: CASSLSWDRGLGEQFF. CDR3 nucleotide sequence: TGCGCCAGCAGCTTGTCATGGGACAGGGGGCTGGGTGAGCAGTTCTTC.

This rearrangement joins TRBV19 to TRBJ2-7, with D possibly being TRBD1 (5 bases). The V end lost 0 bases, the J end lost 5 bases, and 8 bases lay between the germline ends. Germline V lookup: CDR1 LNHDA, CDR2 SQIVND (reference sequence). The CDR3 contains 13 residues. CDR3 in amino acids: CASSIDGANEQYF. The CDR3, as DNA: TGTGCCAGTAGTATAGATGGGGCAAACGAGCAGTACTTC. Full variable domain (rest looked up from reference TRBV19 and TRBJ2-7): DGGITQSPKYLFRKEGQNVTLSCEQNLNHDAMYWYRQDPGQGLRLIYYSQIVNDFQKGDIAEGYSVSREKKESFPLTVTSAQKNPTAFYLCASSIDGANEQYFGPGTRLTVT.

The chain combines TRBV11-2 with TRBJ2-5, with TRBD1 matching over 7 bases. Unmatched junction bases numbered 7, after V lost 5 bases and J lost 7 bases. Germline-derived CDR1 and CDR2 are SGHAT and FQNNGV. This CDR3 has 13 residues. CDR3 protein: CASSPDREGTQYF. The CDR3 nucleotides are TGTGCCAGCAGCCCCGACAGGGAAGGGACCCAGTACTTC.

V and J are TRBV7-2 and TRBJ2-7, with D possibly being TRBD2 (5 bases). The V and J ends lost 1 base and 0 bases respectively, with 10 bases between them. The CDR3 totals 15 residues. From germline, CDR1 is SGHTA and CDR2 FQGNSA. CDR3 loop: CASSLVLGSSYEQYF. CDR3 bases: TGTGCCAGCAGCTTAGTATTGGGGAGCTCCTACGAGCAGTACTTC. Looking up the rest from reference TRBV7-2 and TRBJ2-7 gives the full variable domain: GAGVSQSPSNKVTEKGKDVELRCDPISGHTALYWYRQSLGQGLEFLIYFQGNSAPDKSGLPSDRFSAERTGGSVSTLTIQRTQQEDSAVYLCASSLVLGSSYEQYFGPGTRLTVT.

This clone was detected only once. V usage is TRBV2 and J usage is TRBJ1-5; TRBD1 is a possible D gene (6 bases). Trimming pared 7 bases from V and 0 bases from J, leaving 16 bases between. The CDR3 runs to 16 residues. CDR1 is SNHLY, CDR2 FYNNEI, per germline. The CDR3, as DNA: TGTGCCAGCAAGGAAGAGGGGGTCTATAGCAATCAGCCCCAGCATTTT. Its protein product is CASKEEGVYSNQPQHF. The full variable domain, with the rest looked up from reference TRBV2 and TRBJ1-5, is EPEVTQTPSHQVTQMGQEVILRCVPISNHLYFYWYRQILGQKVEFLVSFYNNEISEKSEIFDDQFSVERPDGSNFTLKIRSTKLEDSAMYFCASKEEGVYSNQPQHFGDGTRLSIL.

The CDR3 sequence is CASSLQGTVNTEAFF. DNA for the CDR3: TGTGCCAGCAGCTTACAGGGCACGGTTAACACTGAAGCTTTCTTT. This chain uses TRBV7-9 with TRBJ1-1; D may be TRBD1 (5 bases). Germline assignment: CDR1 SEHNR and CDR2 FQNEAQ (reference sequence). The CDR3 has 15 residues. The V end lost 2 bases, the J end lost 2 bases, and 12 bases lay between the germline ends.